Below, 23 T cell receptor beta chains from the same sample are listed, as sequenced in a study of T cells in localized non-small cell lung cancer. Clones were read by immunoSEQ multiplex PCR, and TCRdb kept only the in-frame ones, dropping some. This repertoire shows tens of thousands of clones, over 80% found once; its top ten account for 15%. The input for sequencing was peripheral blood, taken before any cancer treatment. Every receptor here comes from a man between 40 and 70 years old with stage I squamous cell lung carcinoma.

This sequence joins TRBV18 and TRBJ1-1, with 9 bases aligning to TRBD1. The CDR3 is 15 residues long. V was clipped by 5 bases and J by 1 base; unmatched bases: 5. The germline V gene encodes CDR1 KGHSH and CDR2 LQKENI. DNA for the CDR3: TGTGCCAGCTCATCAGGGACAGGGCAGAACACTGAAGCTTTCTTT. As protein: CASSSGTGQNTEAFF. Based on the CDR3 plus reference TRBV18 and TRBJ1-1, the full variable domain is NAGVMQNPRHLVRRRGQEARLRCSPMKGHSHVYWYRQLPEEGLKFMVYLQKENIIDESGMPKERFSAEFPKEGPSILRIQQVVRGDSAAYFCASSSGTGQNTEAFFGQGTRLTVV.

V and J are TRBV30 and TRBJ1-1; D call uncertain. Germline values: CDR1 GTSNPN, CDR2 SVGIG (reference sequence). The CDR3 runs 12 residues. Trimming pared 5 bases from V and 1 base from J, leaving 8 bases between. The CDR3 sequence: CAWRAQNTEAFF. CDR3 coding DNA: TGTGCCTGGCGGGCGCAGAACACTGAAGCTTTCTTT.

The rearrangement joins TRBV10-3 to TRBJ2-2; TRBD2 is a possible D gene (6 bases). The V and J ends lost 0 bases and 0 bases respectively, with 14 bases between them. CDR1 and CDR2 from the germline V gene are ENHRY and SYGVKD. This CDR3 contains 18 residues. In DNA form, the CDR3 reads TGTGCCATCAGTGAGTCGGGGGGTGGAGCTACGAACACCGGGGAGCTGTTTTTT. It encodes CAISESGGGATNTGELFF.

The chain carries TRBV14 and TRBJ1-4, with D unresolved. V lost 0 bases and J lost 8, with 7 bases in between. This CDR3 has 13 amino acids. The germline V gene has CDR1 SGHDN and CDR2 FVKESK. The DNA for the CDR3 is TGTGCCAGCAGCCAAGATATTAGAGAAAAACTGTTTTTT. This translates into CASSQDIREKLFF. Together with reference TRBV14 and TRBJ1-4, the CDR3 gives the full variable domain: EAGVTQFPSHSVIEKGQTVTLRCDPISGHDNLYWYRRVMGKEIKFLLHFVKESKQDESGMPNNRFLAERTGGTYSTLKVQPAELEDSGVYFCASSQDIREKLFFGSGTQLSVL.

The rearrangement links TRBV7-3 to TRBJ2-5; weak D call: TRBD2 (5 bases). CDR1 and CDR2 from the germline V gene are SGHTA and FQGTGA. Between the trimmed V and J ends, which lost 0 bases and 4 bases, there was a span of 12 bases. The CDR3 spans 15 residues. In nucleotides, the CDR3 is TGTGCCAGCAGCTTAACGGGAACCGCGGGAGAGACCCAGTACTTC. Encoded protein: CASSLTGTAGETQYF.

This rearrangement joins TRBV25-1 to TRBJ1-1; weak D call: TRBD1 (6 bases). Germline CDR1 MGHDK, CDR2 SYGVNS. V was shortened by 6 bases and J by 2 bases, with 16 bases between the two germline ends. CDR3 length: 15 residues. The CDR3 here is CASSIRTDRNTEAFF. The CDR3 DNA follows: TGTGCCAGCAGCATACGGACAGACAGAAACACTGAAGCTTTCTTT.

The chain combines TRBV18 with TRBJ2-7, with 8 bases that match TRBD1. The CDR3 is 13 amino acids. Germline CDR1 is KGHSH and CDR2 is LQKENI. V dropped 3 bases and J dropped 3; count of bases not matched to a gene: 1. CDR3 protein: CASSPGQDYEQYF. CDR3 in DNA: TGTGCCAGCTCACCGGGACAGGACTACGAGCAGTACTTC.

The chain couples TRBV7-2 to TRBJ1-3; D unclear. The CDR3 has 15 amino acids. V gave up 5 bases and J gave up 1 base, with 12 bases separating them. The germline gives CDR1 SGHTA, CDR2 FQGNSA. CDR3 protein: CASSLTGLSGNTIYF. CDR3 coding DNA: TGTGCCAGCAGCCTCACCGGGTTATCTGGAAACACCATATATTTT.

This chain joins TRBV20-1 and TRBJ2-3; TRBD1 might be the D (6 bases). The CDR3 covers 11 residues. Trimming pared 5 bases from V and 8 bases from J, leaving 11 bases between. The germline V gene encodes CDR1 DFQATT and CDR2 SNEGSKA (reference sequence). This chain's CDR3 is CSAGRGPTQYF. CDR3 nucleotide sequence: TGCAGTGCTGGCAGGGGTCCTACGCAGTATTTT.

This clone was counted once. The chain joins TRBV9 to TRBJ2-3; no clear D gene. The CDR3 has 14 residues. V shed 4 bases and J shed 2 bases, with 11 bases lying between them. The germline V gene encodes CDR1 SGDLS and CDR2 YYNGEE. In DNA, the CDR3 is TGTGCCAGCAGCTTAGAGTGGCTCACAGATACGCAGTATTTT. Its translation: CASSLEWLTDTQYF.

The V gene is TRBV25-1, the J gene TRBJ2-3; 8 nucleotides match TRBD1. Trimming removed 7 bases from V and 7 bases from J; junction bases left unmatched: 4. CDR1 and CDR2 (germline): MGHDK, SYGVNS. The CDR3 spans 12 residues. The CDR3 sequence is CASNGQGHTQYF. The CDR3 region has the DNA TGTGCCAGCAACGGACAGGGACATACGCAGTATTTT. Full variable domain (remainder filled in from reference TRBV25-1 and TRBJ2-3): EADIYQTPRYLVIGTGKKITLECSQTMGHDKMYWYQQDPGMELHLIHYSYGVNSTEKGDLSSESTVSRIRTEHFPLTLESARPSHTSQYLCASNGQGHTQYFGPGTRLTVL.

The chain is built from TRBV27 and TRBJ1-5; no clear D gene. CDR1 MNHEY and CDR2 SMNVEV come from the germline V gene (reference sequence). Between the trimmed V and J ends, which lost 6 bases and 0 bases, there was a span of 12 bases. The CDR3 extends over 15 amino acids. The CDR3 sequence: CASRNGGVSNQPQHF. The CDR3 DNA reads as TGTGCCAGCAGGAACGGCGGGGTTAGCAATCAGCCCCAGCATTTT.

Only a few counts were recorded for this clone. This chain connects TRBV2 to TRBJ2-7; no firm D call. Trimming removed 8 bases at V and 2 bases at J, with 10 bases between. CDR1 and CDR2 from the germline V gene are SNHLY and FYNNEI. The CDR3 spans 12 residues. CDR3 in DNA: TGTGCCAGCTCGAGTGCCCCCTACGAGCAGTACTTC. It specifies CASSSAPYEQYF.

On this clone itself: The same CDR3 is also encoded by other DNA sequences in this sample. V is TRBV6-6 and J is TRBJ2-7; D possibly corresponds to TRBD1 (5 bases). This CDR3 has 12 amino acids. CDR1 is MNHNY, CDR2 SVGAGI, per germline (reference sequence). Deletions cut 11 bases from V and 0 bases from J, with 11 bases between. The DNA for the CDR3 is TGTGCCTCCAGCAGGGACTCCTACGAGCAGTACTTC. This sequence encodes CASSRDSYEQYF.

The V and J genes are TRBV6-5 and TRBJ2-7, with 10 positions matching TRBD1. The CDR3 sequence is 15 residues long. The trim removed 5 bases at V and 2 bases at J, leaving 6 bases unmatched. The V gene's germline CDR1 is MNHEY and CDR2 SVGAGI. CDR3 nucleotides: TGTGCCAGCAGTCCTCGGGACAGGGGTCCCTACGAGCAGTACTTC. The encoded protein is CASSPRDRGPYEQYF.

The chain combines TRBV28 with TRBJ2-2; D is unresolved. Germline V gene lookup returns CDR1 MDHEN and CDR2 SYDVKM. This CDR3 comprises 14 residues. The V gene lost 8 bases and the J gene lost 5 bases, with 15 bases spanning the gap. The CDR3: CASLRAGPTGELFF. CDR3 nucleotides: TGTGCCAGCTTAAGGGCAGGACCTACCGGGGAGCTGTTTTTT. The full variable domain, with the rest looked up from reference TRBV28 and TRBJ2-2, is DVKVTQSSRYLVKRTGEKVFLECVQDMDHENMFWYRQDPGLGLRLIYFSYDVKMKEKGDIPEGYSVSREKKERFSLILESASTNQTSMYLCASLRAGPTGELFFGEGSRLTVL.

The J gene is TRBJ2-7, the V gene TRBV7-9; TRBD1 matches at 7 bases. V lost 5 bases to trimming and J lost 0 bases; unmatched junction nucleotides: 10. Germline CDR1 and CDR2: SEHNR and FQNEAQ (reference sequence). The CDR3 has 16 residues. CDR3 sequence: CASSQRTGELSYEQYF. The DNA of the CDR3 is TGTGCCAGCAGCCAACGCACAGGGGAACTCTCCTACGAGCAGTACTTC.

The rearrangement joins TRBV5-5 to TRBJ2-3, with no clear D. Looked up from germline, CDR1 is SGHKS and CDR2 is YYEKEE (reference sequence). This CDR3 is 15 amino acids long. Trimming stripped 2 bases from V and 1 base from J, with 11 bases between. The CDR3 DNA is TGTGCCAGCAGCTTAAAACGGGCGGGCACAGATACGCAGTATTTT. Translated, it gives CASSLKRAGTDTQYF.

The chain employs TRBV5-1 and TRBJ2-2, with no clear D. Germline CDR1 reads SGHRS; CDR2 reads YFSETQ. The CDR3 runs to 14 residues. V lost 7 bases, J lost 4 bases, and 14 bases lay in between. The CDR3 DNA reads TGCGCCAGCCACTCGATGGGTTTCACCGGGGAGCTGTTTTTT. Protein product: CASHSMGFTGELFF.

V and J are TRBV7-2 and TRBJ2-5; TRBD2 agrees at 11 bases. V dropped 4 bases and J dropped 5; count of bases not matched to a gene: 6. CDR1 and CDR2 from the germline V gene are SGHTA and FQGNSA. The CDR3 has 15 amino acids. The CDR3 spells CASSSRIAGGETQYF. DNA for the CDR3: TGTGCCAGCAGCTCACGCATAGCGGGAGGGGAGACCCAGTACTTC. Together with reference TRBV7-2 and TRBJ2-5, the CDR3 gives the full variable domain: GAGVSQSPSNKVTEKGKDVELRCDPISGHTALYWYRQSLGQGLEFLIYFQGNSAPDKSGLPSDRFSAERTGGSVSTLTIQRTQQEDSAVYLCASSSRIAGGETQYFGPGTRLLVL.

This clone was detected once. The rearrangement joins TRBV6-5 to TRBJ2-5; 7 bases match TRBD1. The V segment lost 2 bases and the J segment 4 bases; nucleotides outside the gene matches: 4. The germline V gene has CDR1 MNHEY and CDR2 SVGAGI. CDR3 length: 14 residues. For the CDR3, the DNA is TGTGCCAGCAGTTACCGGGACAGACGAGAGACCCAGTACTTC. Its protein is CASSYRDRRETQYF.

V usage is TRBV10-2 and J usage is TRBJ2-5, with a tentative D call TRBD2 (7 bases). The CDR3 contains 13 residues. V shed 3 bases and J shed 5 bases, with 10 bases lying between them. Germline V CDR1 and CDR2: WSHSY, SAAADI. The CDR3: CASSDAGAETQYF. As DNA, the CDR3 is TGCGCCAGCAGTGATGCGGGGGCCGAGACCCAGTACTTC.

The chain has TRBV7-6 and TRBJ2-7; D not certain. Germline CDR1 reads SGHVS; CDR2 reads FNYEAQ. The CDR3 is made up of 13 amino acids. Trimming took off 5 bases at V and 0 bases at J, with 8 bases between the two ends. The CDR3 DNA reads TGTGCCAGCAGCCCCGGACCCTCCTACGAGCAGTACTTC. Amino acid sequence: CASSPGPSYEQYF.